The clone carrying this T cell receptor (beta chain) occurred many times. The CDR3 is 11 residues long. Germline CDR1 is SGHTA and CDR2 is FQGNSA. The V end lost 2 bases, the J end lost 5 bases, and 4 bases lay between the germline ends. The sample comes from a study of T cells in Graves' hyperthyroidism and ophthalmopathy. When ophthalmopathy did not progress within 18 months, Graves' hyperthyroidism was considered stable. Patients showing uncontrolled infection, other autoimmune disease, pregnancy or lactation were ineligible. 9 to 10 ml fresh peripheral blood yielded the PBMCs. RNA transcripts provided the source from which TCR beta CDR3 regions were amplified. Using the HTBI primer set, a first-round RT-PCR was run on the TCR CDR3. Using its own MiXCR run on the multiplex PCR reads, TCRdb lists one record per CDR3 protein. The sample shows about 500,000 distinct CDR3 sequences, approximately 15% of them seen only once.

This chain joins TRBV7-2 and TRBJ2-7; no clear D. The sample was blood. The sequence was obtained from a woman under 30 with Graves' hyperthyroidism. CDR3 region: CASSLKNEQYF. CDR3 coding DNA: TGTGCCAGCAGCTTAAAGAACGAGCAGTACTTC.